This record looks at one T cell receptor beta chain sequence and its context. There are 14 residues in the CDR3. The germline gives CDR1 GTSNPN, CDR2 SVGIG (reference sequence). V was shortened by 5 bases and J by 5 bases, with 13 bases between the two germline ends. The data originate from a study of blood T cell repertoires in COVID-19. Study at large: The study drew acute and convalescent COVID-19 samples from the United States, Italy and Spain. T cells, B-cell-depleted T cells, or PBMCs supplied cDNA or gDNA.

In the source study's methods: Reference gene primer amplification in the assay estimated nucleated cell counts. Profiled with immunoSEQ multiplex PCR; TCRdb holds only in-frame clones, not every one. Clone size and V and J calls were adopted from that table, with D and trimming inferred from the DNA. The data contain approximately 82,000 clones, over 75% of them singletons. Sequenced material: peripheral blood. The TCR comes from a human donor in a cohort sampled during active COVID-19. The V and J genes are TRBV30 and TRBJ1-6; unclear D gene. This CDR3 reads CAWLPSVNNSPLHF. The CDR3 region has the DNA TGTGCCTGGCTACCGAGTGTAAATAATTCACCCCTCCACTTT.